This entry is about one T cell receptor beta chain. The antigen is unknown. TCRdb fed the RACE reads into MiXCR, producing one record per CDR3 protein. Of more than 150,000 distinct CDR3 sequences in the sample, under 30% were seen once. This entry belongs to a study of human T cells and chemical hapten exposure. The time point denotes: patch test 3, about 24 weeks after DPC sensitization. Noted treatment: therapeutic diphenylcyclopropenone sensitization with weekly scalp DPC. Notes on the study in general: The study found expanded TCRs formed significantly more large CDR3 similarity clusters than controls.

The germline gives CDR1 MNHEY, CDR2 SVGAGI. The trim removed 2 bases at V and 1 base at J, leaving 1 base unmatched. This CDR3 spans 16 amino acids. V is TRBV6-5 and J is TRBJ2-3; TRBD2 matches at 12 bases. Sample: whole blood, taken in connection with sensitization to the hapten diphenylcyclopropenone (DPC). The TCR sequence derives from a woman in her thirties or forties with alopecia areata. Some clones in this sample may be carry-over from other donors' samples. CDR3 nucleotide sequence: TGTGCCAGCAGTTACGGACTAGCGGGGCGCACAGATACGCAGTATTTT. Translating gives CASSYGLAGRTDTQYF.